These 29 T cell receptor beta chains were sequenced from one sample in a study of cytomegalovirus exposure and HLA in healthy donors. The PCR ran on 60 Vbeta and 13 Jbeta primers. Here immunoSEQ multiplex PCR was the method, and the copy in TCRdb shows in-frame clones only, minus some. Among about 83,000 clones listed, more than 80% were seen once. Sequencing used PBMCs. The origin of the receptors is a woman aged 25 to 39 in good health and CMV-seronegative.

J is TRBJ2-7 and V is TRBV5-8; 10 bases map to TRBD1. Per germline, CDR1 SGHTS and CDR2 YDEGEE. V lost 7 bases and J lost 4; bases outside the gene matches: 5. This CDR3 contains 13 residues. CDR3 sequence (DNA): TGTGCCAGCCGGGACAGGGGTGTTTACGAGCAGTACTTC. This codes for CASRDRGVYEQYF.

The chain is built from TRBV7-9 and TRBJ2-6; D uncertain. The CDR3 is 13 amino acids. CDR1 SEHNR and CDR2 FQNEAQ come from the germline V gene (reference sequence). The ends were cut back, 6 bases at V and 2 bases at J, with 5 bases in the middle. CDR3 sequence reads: CASRETGANVLTF. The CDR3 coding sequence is TGTGCCAGCAGGGAGACTGGGGCCAACGTCCTGACTTTC.

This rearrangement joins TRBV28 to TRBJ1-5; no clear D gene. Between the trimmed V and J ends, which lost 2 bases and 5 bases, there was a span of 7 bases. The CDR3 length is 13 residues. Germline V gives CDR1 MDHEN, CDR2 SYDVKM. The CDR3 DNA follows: TGTGCCAGCAGTTTAGTAGACTATCAGCCCCAGCATTTT. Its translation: CASSLVDYQPQHF.

CDR3 bases: TGTGCCAGAGCACCCTCTGGGGCCAACGTCCTGACTTTC. Its translation is CARAPSGANVLTF. The genes are TRBV7-2 and TRBJ2-6; D unresolved. This CDR3 is built from 13 residues. The V and J ends lost 9 bases and 0 bases respectively, with 6 bases between them. Germline V gene data show CDR1 as SGHTA and CDR2 as FQGNSA.

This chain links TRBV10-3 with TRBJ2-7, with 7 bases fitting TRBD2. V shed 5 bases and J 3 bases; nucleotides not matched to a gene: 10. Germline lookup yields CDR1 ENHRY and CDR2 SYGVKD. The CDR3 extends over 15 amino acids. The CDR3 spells CAISSWGGEDYEQYF. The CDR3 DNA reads TGTGCCATCAGTAGTTGGGGGGGGGAGGACTACGAGCAGTACTTC.

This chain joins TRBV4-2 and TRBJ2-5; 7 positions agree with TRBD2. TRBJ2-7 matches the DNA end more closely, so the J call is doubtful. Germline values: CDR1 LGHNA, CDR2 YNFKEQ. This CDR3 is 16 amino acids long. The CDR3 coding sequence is TGTGCCAGCAGCCAAGATTGGCCTAGCGGTTCCTACGAGCAGTACTTC. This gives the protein CASSQDWPSGSYEQYF.

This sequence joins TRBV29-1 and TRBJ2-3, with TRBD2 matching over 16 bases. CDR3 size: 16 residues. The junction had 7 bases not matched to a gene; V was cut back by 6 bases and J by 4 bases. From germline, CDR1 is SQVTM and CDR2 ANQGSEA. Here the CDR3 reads CSVAPGLAGGPDTQYF. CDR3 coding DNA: TGCAGCGTAGCACCGGGACTAGCGGGAGGGCCAGATACGCAGTATTTT.

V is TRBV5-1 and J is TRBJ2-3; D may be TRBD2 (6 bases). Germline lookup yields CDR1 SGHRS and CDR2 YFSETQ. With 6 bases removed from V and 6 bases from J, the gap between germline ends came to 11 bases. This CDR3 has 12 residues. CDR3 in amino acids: CASTFRGDTQYF. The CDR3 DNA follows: TGCGCCAGCACCTTCCGGGGGGATACGCAGTATTTT.

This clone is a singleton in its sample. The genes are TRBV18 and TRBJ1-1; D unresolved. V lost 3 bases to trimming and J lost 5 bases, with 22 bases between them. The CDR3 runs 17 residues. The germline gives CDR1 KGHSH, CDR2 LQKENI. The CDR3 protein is CASSPLHQGFSGTEAFF. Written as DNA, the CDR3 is TGTGCCAGCTCACCCTTACACCAAGGGTTCTCGGGGACTGAAGCTTTCTTT.

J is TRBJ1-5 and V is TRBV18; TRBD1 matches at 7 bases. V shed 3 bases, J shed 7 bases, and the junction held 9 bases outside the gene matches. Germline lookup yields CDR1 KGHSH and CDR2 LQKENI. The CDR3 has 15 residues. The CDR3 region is CASSPTPTGWQPQHF. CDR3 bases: TGTGCCAGCTCACCCACTCCGACAGGGTGGCAGCCCCAGCATTTT.

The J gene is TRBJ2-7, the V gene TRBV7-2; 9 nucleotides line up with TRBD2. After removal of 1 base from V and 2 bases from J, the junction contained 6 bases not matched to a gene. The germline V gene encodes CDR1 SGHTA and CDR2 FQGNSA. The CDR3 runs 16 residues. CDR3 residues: CASSLVGVAGAYEQYF. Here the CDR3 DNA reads TGTGCCAGCAGCTTAGTTGGGGTAGCGGGAGCCTACGAGCAGTACTTC.

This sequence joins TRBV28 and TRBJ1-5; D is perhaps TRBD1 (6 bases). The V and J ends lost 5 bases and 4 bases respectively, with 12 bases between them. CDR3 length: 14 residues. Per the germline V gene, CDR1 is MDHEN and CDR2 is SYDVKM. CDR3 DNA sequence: TGTGCCAGCAGTCCCGCAGGGGCTAATCAGCCCCAGCATTTT. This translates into CASSPAGANQPQHF.

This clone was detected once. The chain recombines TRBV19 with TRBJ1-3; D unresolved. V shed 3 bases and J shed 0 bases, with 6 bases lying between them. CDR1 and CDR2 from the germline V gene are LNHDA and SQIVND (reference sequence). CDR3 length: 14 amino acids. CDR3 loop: CASSIGSSGNTIYF. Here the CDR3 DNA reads TGTGCCAGTAGTATTGGCAGCTCTGGAAACACCATATATTTT. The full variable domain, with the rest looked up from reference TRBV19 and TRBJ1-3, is DGGITQSPKYLFRKEGQNVTLSCEQNLNHDAMYWYRQDPGQGLRLIYYSQIVNDFQKGDIAEGYSVSREKKESFPLTVTSAQKNPTAFYLCASSIGSSGNTIYFGEGSWLTVV.

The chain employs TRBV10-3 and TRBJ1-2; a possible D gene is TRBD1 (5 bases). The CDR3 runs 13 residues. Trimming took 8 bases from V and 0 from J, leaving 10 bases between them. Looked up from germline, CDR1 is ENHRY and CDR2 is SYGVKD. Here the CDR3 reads CAILPGTNYGYTF. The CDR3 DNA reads TGTGCCATCCTCCCAGGGACTAACTATGGCTACACCTTC.

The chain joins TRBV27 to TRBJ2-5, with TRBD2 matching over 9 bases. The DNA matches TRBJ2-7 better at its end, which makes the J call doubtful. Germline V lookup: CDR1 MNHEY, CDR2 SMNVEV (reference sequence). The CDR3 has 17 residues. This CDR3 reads CASSPQTRLAENYEQYF. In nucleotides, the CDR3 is TGTGCCAGCAGTCCTCAAACTAGACTAGCGGAGAACTACGAGCAGTACTTC.

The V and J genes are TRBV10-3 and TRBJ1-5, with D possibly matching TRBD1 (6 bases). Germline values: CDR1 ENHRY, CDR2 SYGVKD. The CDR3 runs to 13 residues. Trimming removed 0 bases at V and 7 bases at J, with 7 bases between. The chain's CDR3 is CAISESQGQPQHF. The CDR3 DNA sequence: TGTGCCATCAGTGAGTCGCAGGGGCAGCCCCAGCATTTT.

This CDR3 reads CASSIQNRAIDTQYF. As DNA, the CDR3 is TGTGCCAGCAGCATCCAAAACAGGGCCATAGATACGCAGTATTTT. This chain links TRBV5-6 with TRBJ2-3, with D perhaps TRBD1 (6 bases). Germline V gives CDR1 SGHDT, CDR2 YYEEEE. V lost 4 bases, J lost 5 bases, and 17 bases lay in between. This CDR3 comprises 15 residues. The variable domain in full, with the rest retrieved from reference TRBV5-6 and TRBJ2-3, is DAGVTQSPTHLIKTRGQQVTLRCSPKSGHDTVSWYQQALGQGPQFIFQYYEEEERQRGNFPDRFSGHQFPNYSSELNVNALLLGDSALYLCASSIQNRAIDTQYFGPGTRLTVL.

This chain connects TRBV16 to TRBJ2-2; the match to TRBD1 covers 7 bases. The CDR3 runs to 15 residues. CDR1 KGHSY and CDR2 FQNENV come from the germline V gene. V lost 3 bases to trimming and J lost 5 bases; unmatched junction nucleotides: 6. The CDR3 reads CASSHLTGETGELFF. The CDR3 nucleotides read TGTGCCAGCAGCCACCTAACAGGGGAAACCGGGGAGCTGTTTTTT.

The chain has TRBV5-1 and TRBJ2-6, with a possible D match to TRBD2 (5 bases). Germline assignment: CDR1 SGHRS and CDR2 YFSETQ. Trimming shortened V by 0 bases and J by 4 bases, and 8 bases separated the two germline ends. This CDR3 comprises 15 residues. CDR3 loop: CASSLVGVGANVLTF. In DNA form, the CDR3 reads TGCGCCAGCAGCTTGGTCGGGGTCGGGGCCAACGTCCTGACTTTC.

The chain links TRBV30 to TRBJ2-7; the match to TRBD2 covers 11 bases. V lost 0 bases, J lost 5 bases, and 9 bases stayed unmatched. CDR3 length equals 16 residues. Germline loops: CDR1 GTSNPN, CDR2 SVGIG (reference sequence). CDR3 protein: CAWSVGTSGSSDEQYF. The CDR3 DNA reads TGTGCCTGGAGTGTAGGAACTAGCGGGAGCAGTGACGAGCAGTACTTC.

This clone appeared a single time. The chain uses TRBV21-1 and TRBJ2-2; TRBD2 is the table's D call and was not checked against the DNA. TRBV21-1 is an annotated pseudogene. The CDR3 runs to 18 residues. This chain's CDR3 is CASSDKTSGETNTGELFF. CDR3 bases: TGTGCCAGCAGCGACAAAACTAGCGGGGAAACGAACACCGGGGAGCTGTTTTTT.

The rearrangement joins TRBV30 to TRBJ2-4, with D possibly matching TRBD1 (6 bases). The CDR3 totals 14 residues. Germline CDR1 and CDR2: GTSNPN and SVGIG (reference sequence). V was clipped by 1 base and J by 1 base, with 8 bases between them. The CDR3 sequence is CAWSERGAKNIQYF. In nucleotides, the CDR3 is TGTGCCTGGAGTGAGAGGGGGGCCAAAAACATTCAGTACTTC. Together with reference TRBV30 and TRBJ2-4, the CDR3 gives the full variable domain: SQTIHQWPATLVQPVGSPLSLECTVEGTSNPNLYWYRQAAGRGLQLLFYSVGIGQISSEVPQNLSASRPQDRQFILSSKKLLLSDSGFYLCAWSERGAKNIQYFGAGTRLSVL.

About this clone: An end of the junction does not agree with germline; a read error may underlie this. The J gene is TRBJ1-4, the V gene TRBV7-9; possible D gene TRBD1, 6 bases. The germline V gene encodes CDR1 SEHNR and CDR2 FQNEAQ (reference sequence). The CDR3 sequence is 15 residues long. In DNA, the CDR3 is TGTTCCAGCAGCTACAAGGGGGGGACTAATGAAAAACTGTTTTTT. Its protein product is CSSSYKGGTNEKLFF.

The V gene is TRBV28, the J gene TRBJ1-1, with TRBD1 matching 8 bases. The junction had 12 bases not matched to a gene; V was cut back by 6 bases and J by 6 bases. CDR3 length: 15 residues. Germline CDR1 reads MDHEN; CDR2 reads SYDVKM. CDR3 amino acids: CASRPPPGQEAEAFF. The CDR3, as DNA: TGTGCCAGCAGACCCCCACCGGGACAGGAGGCTGAAGCTTTCTTT. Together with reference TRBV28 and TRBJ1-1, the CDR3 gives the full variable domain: DVKVTQSSRYLVKRTGEKVFLECVQDMDHENMFWYRQDPGLGLRLIYFSYDVKMKEKGDIPEGYSVSREKKERFSLILESASTNQTSMYLCASRPPPGQEAEAFFGQGTRLTVV.

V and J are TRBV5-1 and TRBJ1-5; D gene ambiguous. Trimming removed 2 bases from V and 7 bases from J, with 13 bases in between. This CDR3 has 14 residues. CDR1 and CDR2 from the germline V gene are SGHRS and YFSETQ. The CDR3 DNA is TGCGCCAGCAGCTTCCTAGGCGGTGCGCAGCCCCAGCATTTT. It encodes CASSFLGGAQPQHF.

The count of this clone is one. CDR3 sequence: CASSLGTADNEQFF. The DNA for the CDR3 is TGTGCCAGCAGTTTAGGGACAGCAGACAATGAGCAGTTCTTC. The V and J genes are TRBV28 and TRBJ2-1; 7 bases are a match to TRBD1. J lost 5 bases, V lost 2 bases, and 3 bases had no gene match. The germline CDR1 and CDR2 sequences are MDHEN and SYDVKM. The CDR3 has 14 residues.

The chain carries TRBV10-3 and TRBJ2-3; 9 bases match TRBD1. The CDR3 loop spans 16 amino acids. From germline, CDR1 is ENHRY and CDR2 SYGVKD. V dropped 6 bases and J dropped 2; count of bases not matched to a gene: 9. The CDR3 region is CAISRAGTGFTDTQYF. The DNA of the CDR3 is TGTGCCATCAGCAGGGCTGGGACAGGGTTCACAGATACGCAGTATTTT.

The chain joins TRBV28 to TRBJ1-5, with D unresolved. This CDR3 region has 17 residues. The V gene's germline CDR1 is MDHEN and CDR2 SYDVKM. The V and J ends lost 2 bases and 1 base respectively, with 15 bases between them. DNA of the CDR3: TGTGCCAGCAGTTTAACCGTCCAGGCAGACAGCAATCAGCCCCAGCATTTT. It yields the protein CASSLTVQADSNQPQHF.

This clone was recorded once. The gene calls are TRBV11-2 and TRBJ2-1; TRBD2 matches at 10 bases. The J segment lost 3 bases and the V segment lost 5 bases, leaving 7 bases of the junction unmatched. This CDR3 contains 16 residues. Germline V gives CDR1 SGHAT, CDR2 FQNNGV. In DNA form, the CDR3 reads TGTGCCAGCAGCCCCCGACTAGCGGGCAACTACAATGAGCAGTTCTTC. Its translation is CASSPRLAGNYNEQFF.